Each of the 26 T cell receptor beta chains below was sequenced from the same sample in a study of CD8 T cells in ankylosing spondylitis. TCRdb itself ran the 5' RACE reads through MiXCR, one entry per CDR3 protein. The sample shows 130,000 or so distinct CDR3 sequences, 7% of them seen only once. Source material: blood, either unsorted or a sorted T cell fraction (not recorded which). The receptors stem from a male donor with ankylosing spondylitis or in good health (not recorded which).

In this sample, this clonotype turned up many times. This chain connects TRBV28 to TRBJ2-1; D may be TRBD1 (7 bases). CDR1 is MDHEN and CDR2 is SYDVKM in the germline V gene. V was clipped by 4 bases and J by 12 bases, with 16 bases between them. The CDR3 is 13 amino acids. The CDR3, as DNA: TGTGCCAGCAGTTCGCAGGGGGGAAGGTGGCAGTTCTTC. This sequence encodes CASSSQGGRWQFF.

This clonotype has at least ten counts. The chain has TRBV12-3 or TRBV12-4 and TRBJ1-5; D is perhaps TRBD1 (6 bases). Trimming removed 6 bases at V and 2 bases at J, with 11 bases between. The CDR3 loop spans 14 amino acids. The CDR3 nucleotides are TGTGCCAGCAGCTACAGGGCAGGCAATCAGCCCCAGCATTTT. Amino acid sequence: CASSYRAGNQPQHF.

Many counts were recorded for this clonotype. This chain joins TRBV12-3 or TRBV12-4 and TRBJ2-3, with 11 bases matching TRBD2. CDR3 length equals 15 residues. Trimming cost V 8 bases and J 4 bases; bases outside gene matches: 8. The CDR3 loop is CASGLAGSMADTQYF. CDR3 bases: TGTGCCAGCGGACTAGCGGGTTCCATGGCAGATACGCAGTATTTT.

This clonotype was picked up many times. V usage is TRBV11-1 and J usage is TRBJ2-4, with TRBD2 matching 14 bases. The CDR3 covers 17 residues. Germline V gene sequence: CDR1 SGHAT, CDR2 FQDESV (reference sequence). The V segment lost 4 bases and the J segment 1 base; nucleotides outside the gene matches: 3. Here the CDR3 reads CASSSGLAGVAKNIQYF. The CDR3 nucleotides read TGTGCCAGCAGCTCGGGACTAGCGGGAGTTGCCAAAAACATTCAGTACTTC.

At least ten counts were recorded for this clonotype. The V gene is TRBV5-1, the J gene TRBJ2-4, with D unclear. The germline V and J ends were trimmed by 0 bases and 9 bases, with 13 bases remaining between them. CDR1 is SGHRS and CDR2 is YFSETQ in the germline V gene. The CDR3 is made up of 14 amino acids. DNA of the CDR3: TGCGCCAGCAGCTTGGAGACGGCCAGGCTCATTCAGTACTTC. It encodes CASSLETARLIQYF.

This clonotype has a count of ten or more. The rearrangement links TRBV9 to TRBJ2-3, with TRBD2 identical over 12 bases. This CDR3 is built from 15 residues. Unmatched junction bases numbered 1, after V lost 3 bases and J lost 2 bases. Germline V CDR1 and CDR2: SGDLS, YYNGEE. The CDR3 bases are TGTGCCAGCAGCGGGACTAGCGGGGCCACAGATACGCAGTATTTT. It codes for CASSGTSGATDTQYF.

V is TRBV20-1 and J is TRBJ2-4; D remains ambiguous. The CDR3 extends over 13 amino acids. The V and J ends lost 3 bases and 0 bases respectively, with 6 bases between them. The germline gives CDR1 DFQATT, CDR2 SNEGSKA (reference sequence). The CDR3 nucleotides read TGCAGTGCTAGGGACCTAGCCAAAAACATTCAGTACTTC. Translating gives CSARDLAKNIQYF.

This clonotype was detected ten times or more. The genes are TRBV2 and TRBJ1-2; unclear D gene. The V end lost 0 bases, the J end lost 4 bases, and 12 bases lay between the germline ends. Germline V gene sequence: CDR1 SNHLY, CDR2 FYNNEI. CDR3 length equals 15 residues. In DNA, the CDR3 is TGTGCCAGCAGTGAAGCGGATCCGGGAGTCTATGGCTACACCTTC. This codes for CASSEADPGVYGYTF.

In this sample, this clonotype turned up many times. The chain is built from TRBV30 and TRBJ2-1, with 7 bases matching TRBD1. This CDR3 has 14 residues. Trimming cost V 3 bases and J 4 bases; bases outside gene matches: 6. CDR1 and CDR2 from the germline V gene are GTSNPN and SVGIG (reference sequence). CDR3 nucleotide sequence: TGTGCCTGGAGGTCAGGGGGTCCTTACAATGAGCAGTTCTTC. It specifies CAWRSGGPYNEQFF.

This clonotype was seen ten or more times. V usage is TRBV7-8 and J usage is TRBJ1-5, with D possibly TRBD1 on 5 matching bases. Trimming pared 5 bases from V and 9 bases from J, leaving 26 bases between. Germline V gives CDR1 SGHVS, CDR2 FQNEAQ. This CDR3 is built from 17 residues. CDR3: CASSPLYVRVLNMPQHF. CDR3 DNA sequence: TGTGCCAGCAGCCCTCTGTATGTCAGGGTCCTTAATATGCCCCAGCATTTT. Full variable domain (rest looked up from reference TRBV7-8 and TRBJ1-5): GAGVSQSPRYKVAKRGQDVALRCDPISGHVSLFWYQQALGQGPEFLTYFQNEAQLDKSGLPSDRFFAERPEGSVSTLKIQRTQQEDSAVYLCASSPLYVRVLNMPQHFGDGTRLSIL.

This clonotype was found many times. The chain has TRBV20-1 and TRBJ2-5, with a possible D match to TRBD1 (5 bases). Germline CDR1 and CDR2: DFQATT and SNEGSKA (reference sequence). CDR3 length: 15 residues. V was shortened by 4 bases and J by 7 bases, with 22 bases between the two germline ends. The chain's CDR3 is CSAIPTWQVQGTQYF. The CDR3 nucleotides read TGCAGTGCTATCCCCACTTGGCAGGTGCAGGGGACCCAGTACTTC.

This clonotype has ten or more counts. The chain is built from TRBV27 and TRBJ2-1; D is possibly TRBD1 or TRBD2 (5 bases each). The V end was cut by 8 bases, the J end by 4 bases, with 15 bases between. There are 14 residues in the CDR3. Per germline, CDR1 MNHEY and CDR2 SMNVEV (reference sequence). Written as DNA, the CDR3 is TGTGCCAGCGGTGGGGACGGGACGTACAATGAGCAGTTCTTC. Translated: CASGGDGTYNEQFF.

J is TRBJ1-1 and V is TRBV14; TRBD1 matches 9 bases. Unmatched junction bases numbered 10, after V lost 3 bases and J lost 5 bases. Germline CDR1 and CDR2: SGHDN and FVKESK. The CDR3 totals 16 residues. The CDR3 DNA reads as TGTGCCAGCAGCCATACTTTGGGACAGGGAAAAACTGAAGCTTTCTTT. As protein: CASSHTLGQGKTEAFF.

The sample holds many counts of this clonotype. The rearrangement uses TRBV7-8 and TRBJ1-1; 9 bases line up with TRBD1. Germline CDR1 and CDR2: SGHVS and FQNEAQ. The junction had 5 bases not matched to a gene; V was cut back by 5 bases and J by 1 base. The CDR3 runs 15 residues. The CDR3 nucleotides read TGTGCCAGCAGCGCACAGGGACAGGGGAACACTGAAGCTTTCTTT. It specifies CASSAQGQGNTEAFF. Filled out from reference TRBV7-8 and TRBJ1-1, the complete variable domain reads GAGVSQSPRYKVAKRGQDVALRCDPISGHVSLFWYQQALGQGPEFLTYFQNEAQLDKSGLPSDRFFAERPEGSVSTLKIQRTQQEDSAVYLCASSAQGQGNTEAFFGQGTRLTVV.

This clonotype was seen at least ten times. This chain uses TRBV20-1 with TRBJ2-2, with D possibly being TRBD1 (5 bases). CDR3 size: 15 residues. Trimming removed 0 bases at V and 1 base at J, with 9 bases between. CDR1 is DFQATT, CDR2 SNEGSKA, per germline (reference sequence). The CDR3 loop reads CSARDLDKNTGELFF. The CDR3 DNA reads TGCAGTGCTAGAGATTTGGACAAGAACACCGGGGAGCTGTTTTTT.

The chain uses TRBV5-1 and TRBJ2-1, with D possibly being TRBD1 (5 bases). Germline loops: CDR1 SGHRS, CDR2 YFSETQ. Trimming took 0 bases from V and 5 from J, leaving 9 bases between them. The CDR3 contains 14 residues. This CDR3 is CASSLEGAHNEQFF. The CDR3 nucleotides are TGCGCCAGCAGCTTGGAAGGGGCACACAATGAGCAGTTCTTC. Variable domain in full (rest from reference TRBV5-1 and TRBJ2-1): KAGVTQTPRYLIKTRGQQVTLSCSPISGHRSVSWYQQTPGQGLQFLFEYFSETQRNKGNFPGRFSGRQFSNSRSEMNVSTLELGDSALYLCASSLEGAHNEQFFGPGTRLTVL.

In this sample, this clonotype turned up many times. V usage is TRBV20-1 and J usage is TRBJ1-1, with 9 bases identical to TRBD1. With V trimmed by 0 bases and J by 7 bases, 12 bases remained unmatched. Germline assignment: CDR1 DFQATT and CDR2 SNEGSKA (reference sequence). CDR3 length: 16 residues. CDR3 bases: TGCAGTGCTAGAGATGAGGGGACAGGGTGGAATGGTGAAGCTTTCTTT. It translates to CSARDEGTGWNGEAFF.

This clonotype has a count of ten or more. CDR3 residues: CASSNSLYNEQFF. The CDR3 DNA follows: TGTGCCAGCAGCAATTCCCTCTACAATGAGCAGTTCTTC. The chain links TRBV12-3 or TRBV12-4 to TRBJ2-1; D not resolved. V was shortened by 6 bases and J by 3 bases, with 9 bases between the two germline ends. The CDR3 spans 13 residues.

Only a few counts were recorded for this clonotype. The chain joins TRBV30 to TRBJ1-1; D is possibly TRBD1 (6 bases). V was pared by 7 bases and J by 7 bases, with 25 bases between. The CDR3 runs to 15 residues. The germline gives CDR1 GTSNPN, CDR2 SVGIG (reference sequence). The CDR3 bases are TGTGCCTTGAATGGTGGGGGGCACTCGACTCTTGAAGCTTTCTTT. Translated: CALNGGGHSTLEAFF.

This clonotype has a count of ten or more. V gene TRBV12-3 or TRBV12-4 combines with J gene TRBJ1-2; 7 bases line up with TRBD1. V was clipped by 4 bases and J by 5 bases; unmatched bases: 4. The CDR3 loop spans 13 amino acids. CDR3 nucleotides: TGTGCCAGCAGTTCGCACAGGGGTTATGGCTACACCTTC. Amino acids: CASSSHRGYGYTF.

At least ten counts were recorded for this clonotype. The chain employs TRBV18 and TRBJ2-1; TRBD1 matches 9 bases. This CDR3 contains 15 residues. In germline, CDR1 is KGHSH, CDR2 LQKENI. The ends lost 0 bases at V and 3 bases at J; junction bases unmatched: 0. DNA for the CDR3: TGTGCCAGCTCACCACCGGGACAGGGCTACAATGAGCAGTTCTTC. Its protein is CASSPPGQGYNEQFF.

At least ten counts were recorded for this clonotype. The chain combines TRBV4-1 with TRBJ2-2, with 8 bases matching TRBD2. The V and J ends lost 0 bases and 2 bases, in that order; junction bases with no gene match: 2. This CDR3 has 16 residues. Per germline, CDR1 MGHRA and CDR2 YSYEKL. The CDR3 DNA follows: TGCGCCAGCAGCCAAGACGGGGGGGTAAACACCGGGGAGCTGTTTTTT. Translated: CASSQDGGVNTGELFF.

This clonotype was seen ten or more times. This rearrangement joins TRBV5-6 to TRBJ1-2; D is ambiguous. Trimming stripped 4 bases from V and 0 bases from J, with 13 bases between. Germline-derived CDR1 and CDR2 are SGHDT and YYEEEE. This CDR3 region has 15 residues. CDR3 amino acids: CASSPRETPNYGYTF. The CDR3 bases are TGTGCCAGCAGCCCCCGGGAGACACCTAACTATGGCTACACCTTC.

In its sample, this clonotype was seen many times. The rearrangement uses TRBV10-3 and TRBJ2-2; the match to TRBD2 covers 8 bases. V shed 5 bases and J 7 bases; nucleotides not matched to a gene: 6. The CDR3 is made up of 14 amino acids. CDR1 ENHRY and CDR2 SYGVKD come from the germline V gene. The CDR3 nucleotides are TGTGCCATCAGTCGGCGGGAGGAGGGCGGGGAGCTGTTTTTT. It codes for CAISRREEGGELFF.

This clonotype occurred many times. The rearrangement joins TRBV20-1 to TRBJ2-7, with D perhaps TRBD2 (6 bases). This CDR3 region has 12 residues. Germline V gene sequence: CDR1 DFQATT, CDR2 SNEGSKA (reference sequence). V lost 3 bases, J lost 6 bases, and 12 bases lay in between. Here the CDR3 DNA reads TGCAGTGCTAGTCGTGTGGGAGGCGAGCAGTACTTC. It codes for CSASRVGGEQYF.

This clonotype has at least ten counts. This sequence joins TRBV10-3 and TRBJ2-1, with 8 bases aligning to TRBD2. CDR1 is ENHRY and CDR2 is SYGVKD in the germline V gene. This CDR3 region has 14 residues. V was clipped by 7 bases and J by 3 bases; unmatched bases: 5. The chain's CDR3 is CAITAGVHYNEQFF. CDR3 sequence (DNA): TGTGCCATCACAGCGGGGGTCCACTACAATGAGCAGTTCTTC.